The 19 T cell receptor beta chains in this list originate from one sample, sequenced in a study of blood T cell repertoires in COVID-19. Repertoires were generated with immunoSEQ multiplex PCR, while TCRdb's copy carries only in-frame clones and drops some. The sample consists of fewer than 450,000 clones, about 87% of them appearing once. The specimen sequenced was peripheral blood. These receptors all stem from a woman between 50 and 59 years old with COVID-19, enrolled during active disease.

CDR3 DNA: TGCAGTGCTACAGTTTACACTGAAGCTTTCTTT. Translated: CSATVYTEAFF. The chain employs TRBV20-1 and TRBJ1-1, with D unresolved. V dropped 4 bases and J dropped 3 bases, with 6 bases sitting between them. CDR3 length: 11 residues. The germline V gene has CDR1 DFQATT and CDR2 SNEGSKA (reference sequence).

This rearrangement joins TRBV5-4 to TRBJ2-2; 11 bases line up with TRBD2. Germline CDR1 is SGHNT and CDR2 is YYREEE (reference sequence). The CDR3 consists of 17 residues. V trimming: 4 bases; J trimming: 6 bases; junction bases outside the gene matches: 11. CDR3 loop: CASSHGGTSGGAGELFF. The CDR3 DNA reads TGTGCCAGCAGCCATGGCGGGACTAGCGGTGGGGCCGGGGAGCTGTTTTTT.

For this clone: Its ends do not fully match the called genes, so a read error is possible. This chain uses TRBV19 with TRBJ1-2; tentative D call: TRBD1 (6 bases). CDR1 is LNHDA, CDR2 SQIVND, per germline (reference sequence). This CDR3 has 12 amino acids. The CDR3 DNA reads TGTGCCAGTAGATTGACAGGATATGACTACACCTTC. Protein: CASRLTGYDYTF.

J is TRBJ1-1 and V is TRBV27, with D possibly matching TRBD1 (5 bases). V lost 1 base and J 4 bases, leaving 16 bases between the germline ends. The CDR3 covers 16 residues. CDR1 MNHEY and CDR2 SMNVEV come from the germline V gene (reference sequence). The CDR3 loop is CASSLFVGRGATEAFF. Here the CDR3 DNA reads TGTGCCAGCAGTTTATTTGTCGGGAGAGGGGCCACTGAAGCTTTCTTT.

This clone was picked up one time. The chain is built from TRBV13 and TRBJ2-7; 7 bases are shared with TRBD1. Germline CDR1 reads PRHDT; CDR2 reads FYEKMQ (reference sequence). The V and J ends lost 2 bases and 0 bases, in that order; junction bases with no gene match: 4. The CDR3 is 15 residues long. In DNA, the CDR3 is TGTGCCAGCAGCTTAACGGGACAGAGCTCCTACGAGCAGTACTTC. Amino acid sequence: CASSLTGQSSYEQYF.

The chain carries TRBV5-1 and TRBJ1-6; D remains unclear. The germline V gene has CDR1 SGHRS and CDR2 YFSETQ. This CDR3 has 14 residues. V shed 4 bases and J shed 9 bases, with 14 bases lying between them. The CDR3 region is CASSPSEGGSPLHF. In DNA form, the CDR3 reads TGCGCCAGCAGCCCCTCGGAGGGCGGTTCACCCCTCCACTTT.

V usage is TRBV21-1 and J usage is TRBJ2-7; the listed D gene, TRBD2, was not tested against the DNA. TRBV21-1 represents a pseudogene. This CDR3 has 16 amino acids. The DNA of the CDR3 is TGTGCCAGCACTCCCTCTAATATCGGGGGGGCCTACGAGCAGTACTTC. Protein: CASTPSNIGGAYEQYF.

V and J are TRBV6-5 and TRBJ1-2, with D tentatively TRBD1 (5 bases). Germline CDR1 reads MNHEY; CDR2 reads SVGAGI. V was clipped by 4 bases and J by 8 bases, with 23 bases between them. The length of the CDR3 is 16 residues. CDR3 loop: CASSSGTPRTGEGYTF. The CDR3 bases are TGTGCCAGCAGTTCTGGGACTCCCCGTACGGGGGAGGGCTACACCTTC.

The chain couples TRBV19 to TRBJ1-6, with D unclear. The CDR3 is 16 amino acids. Trimming pared 3 bases from V and 0 bases from J, leaving 9 bases between. CDR1 LNHDA and CDR2 SQIVND come from the germline V gene (reference sequence). The CDR3: CASSISGSSYNSPLHF. DNA of the CDR3: TGTGCCAGTAGTATCTCAGGAAGCTCCTATAATTCACCCCTCCACTTT.

The chain couples TRBV5-6 to TRBJ2-3; TRBD2 might be the D (7 bases). The V end lost 7 bases, the J end lost 5 bases, and 20 bases lay between the germline ends. The length of the CDR3 is 15 residues. The germline V gene has CDR1 SGHDT and CDR2 YYEEEE. The DNA for the CDR3 is TGTGCCAGCTCTCCGGGGGCGGGGGCCGGAGATACGCAGTATTTT. Translating gives CASSPGAGAGDTQYF.

The chain couples TRBV5-1 to TRBJ1-2, with a tentative D call TRBD1 (6 bases). Trimming removed 0 bases from V and 2 bases from J, with 11 bases in between. Looked up from germline, CDR1 is SGHRS and CDR2 is YFSETQ. The CDR3 is 15 residues long. CDR3 sequence (DNA): TGCGCCAGCAGCTTGGGAGTAGGGACAAACTATGGCTACACCTTC. This translates into CASSLGVGTNYGYTF.

This chain connects TRBV7-2 to TRBJ1-2; 7 nucleotides match TRBD1. The CDR3 runs to 15 residues. Trimming removed 1 base from V and 2 bases from J; junction bases left unmatched: 4. Germline V gene lookup returns CDR1 SGHTA and CDR2 FQGNSA. CDR3 coding DNA: TGTGCCAGCAGCTTAGTGGGGACAGTCAACTATGGCTACACCTTC. It specifies CASSLVGTVNYGYTF. Variable domain in full (rest from reference TRBV7-2 and TRBJ1-2): GAGVSQSPSNKVTEKGKDVELRCDPISGHTALYWYRQSLGQGLEFLIYFQGNSAPDKSGLPSDRFSAERTGGSVSTLTIQRTQQEDSAVYLCASSLVGTVNYGYTFGSGTRLTVV.

This clone was seen just once. This rearrangement joins TRBV3-1 (or the pseudogene TRBV3-2) to TRBJ2-1; TRBD1 is a possible D gene (5 bases). This CDR3 is 16 amino acids long. Germline V gives CDR1 LGHDT, CDR2 YNNKEL (reference sequence). V gave up 0 bases and J gave up 4 bases, with 13 bases separating them. In DNA, the CDR3 is TGTGCCAGCAGCCAAGAATCAGGGTACGGATACAATGAGCAGTTCTTC. Its translation: CASSQESGYGYNEQFF.

This clone was recorded once. The chain joins TRBV5-1 to TRBJ1-2; 10 positions match TRBD1. Germline CDR1 SGHRS, CDR2 YFSETQ. The J segment lost 3 bases and the V segment lost 5 bases, leaving 7 bases of the junction unmatched. The CDR3 spans 15 residues. DNA for the CDR3: TGCGCCAGCAGGACCGGGACAGGGGACCACTATGGCTACACCTTC. Protein product: CASRTGTGDHYGYTF.

This rearrangement joins TRBV5-6 to TRBJ2-7, with a possible D match to TRBD2 (6 bases). The CDR3 is 14 amino acids. Germline CDR1 reads SGHDT; CDR2 reads YYEEEE. Between the trimmed V and J ends, which lost 3 bases and 6 bases, there was a span of 16 bases. The CDR3: CASSYVDLGSEQYF. CDR3 DNA sequence: TGTGCCAGCAGCTACGTTGATCTCGGGAGCGAGCAGTACTTC.

The V gene is TRBV6-5, the J gene TRBJ1-2; D gene unclear. V lost 5 bases and J lost 8, with 15 bases in between. CDR1 MNHEY and CDR2 SVGAGI come from the germline V gene. The CDR3 covers 13 residues. The CDR3 DNA reads as TGTGCCAGCAGTCCCCTTAATCGTCGGGGCTACACCTTC. Translating gives CASSPLNRRGYTF.

V gene TRBV18 combines with J gene TRBJ2-7; D is unclear. Germline assignment: CDR1 KGHSH and CDR2 LQKENI. Trimming cost V 5 bases and J 1 base, with 9 bases left between them. The length of the CDR3 is 13 residues. CDR3 DNA sequence: TGTGCCAGCTCAGGTACAGCATCCTACGAGCAGTACTTC. It yields the protein CASSGTASYEQYF. Based on the CDR3 plus reference TRBV18 and TRBJ2-7, the full variable domain is NAGVMQNPRHLVRRRGQEARLRCSPMKGHSHVYWYRQLPEEGLKFMVYLQKENIIDESGMPKERFSAEFPKEGPSILRIQQVVRGDSAAYFCASSGTASYEQYFGPGTRLTVT.

The chain employs TRBV25-1 and TRBJ1-5; TRBD1 might be the D (5 bases). This CDR3 region has 14 residues. CDR1 is MGHDK, CDR2 SYGVNS, per germline. V dropped 8 bases and J dropped 3 bases, with 14 bases sitting between them. The CDR3 spells CASSMGGVNQPQHF. DNA for the CDR3: TGTGCCAGCTCGATGGGGGGGGTCAATCAGCCCCAGCATTTT.

The chain links TRBV5-8 to TRBJ1-2, with a possible D match to TRBD1 (6 bases). With 3 bases removed from V and 7 bases from J, the gap between germline ends came to 13 bases. Germline assignment: CDR1 SGHTS and CDR2 YDEGEE. The CDR3 sequence is 13 residues long. The CDR3 loop is CASSWARGPGYTF. CDR3 in DNA: TGTGCCAGCAGCTGGGCCAGGGGACCTGGCTACACCTTC. The full variable domain, completed using reference TRBV5-8 and TRBJ1-2, is EAGVTQSPTHLIKTRGQQATLRCSPISGHTSVYWYQQALGLGLQFLLWYDEGEERNRGNFPPRFSGRQFPNYSSELNVNALELEDSALYLCASSWARGPGYTFGSGTRLTVV.